Sequencing of this T cell receptor (beta chain) was carried out in a study of T cell clones after liver transplantation. Study summary: Samples came from ITN030ST, which attempted immunosuppression withdrawal within 2 years of liver transplantation. Draws occurred before transplant, before withdrawal, and after complete or failed withdrawal.

V was clipped by 0 bases and J by 8 bases, with 16 bases between them. The CDR3 consists of 15 residues. Looked up from germline, CDR1 is LGHNA and CDR2 is YSLEER. Using immunoSEQ multiplex PCR, the repertoire was profiled, and TCRdb retains in-frame clones only, with some absent. The sample includes 40,000 to 65,000 clones, approximately 84% seen only once; the top ten take over 6.5%. The sequenced sample was CD4+ T cells from blood, obtained before liver transplant. The chain couples TRBV4-3 to TRBJ1-2; the D gene is possibly TRBD1 (6 bases). This clonotype was obtained from a human donor who received a liver transplant. CDR3 amino acids: CASSQDDGGPGGYTF. CDR3 DNA sequence: TGCGCCAGCAGCCAAGATGATGGGGGGCCTGGCGGCTACACCTTC.